The 7 T cell receptor beta chains reported below all come from one sample, sequenced in a study of blood T cell repertoires in COVID-19. Assay: immunoSEQ multiplex PCR; the TCRdb copy retains only in-frame clones and omits some. The sample consists of about 180,000 clones, roughly 83% of them appearing once. Sequencing was carried out using peripheral blood. These receptors all stem from a middle-aged woman with COVID-19, enrolled during active disease.

The rearrangement uses TRBV5-6 and TRBJ1-2, with TRBD1 identical over 8 bases. Germline CDR1 SGHDT, CDR2 YYEEEE. The CDR3 has 14 residues. V was clipped by 7 bases and J by 4 bases; unmatched bases: 9. The CDR3 DNA reads as TGTGCCAGCCGACGGACAGGGTTCGGCTATGGCTACACCTTC. Its translation: CASRRTGFGYGYTF.

The chain employs TRBV6-2 or TRBV6-3 and TRBJ1-5; a possible D gene is TRBD1 (5 bases). Trimming took 5 bases from V and 1 from J, leaving 15 bases between them. The V gene's germline CDR1 is MNHEY and CDR2 SVGEGT. CDR3 length: 16 residues. The CDR3 sequence is CASSGSRGGSNQPQHF. In DNA form, the CDR3 reads TGTGCCAGCAGTGGAAGTCGCGGGGGGAGCAATCAGCCCCAGCATTTT.

The rearrangement joins TRBV11-2 to TRBJ1-2; 8 positions match TRBD1. V was pared by 1 base and J by 6 bases, with 10 bases of the junction left unmatched. The CDR3 has 16 residues. Germline loops: CDR1 SGHAT, CDR2 FQNNGV. The CDR3 nucleotides are TGTGCCAGCAGCTTAGCCCTGGACAGGGACGACAATGGCTACACCTTC. It yields the protein CASSLALDRDDNGYTF.

V usage is TRBV14 and J usage is TRBJ2-3; tentative D call: TRBD2 (6 bases). The germline gives CDR1 SGHDN, CDR2 FVKESK. The CDR3 is made up of 17 amino acids. V lost 3 bases to trimming and J lost 2 bases, with 18 bases between them. CDR3 amino acids: CASSHRHGGRTTDTQYF. CDR3 DNA sequence: TGTGCCAGCAGCCACCGCCACGGGGGTCGAACCACAGATACGCAGTATTTT.

The chain recombines TRBV7-3 with TRBJ2-1, with 13 bases matching TRBD2. J gave up 9 bases and V 5 bases, and 7 bases lay outside the gene matches. The CDR3 runs to 15 residues. The germline V gene has CDR1 SGHTA and CDR2 FQGTGA. Written as DNA, the CDR3 is TGTGCCAGCAGCCTCGTGGGACTAGCGGGATTTGAGCAGTTCTTC. It is translated as CASSLVGLAGFEQFF.

The V gene is TRBV6-5, the J gene TRBJ1-1, with 8 nucleotides matching TRBD1. With 7 bases clipped from V and 3 bases from J, the junction kept 10 bases outside the gene matches. The CDR3 runs 15 residues. Per the germline V gene, CDR1 is MNHEY and CDR2 is SVGAGI. The CDR3 nucleotides read TGTGCCAGCATTAACTCTGACAGGGGCGACACTGAAGCTTTCTTT. Residues: CASINSDRGDTEAFF.

The gene calls are TRBV11-3 and TRBJ2-7, with D perhaps matching TRBD2 (6 bases). Trimming removed 1 base at V and 7 bases at J, with 11 bases between. CDR3 length: 13 residues. Germline V lookup: CDR1 SGHNT, CDR2 YENEEA. The CDR3 nucleotides read TGTGCCAGCAGCTTAGCCCCCAGCGGGGAGCAGTACTTC. It codes for CASSLAPSGEQYF.